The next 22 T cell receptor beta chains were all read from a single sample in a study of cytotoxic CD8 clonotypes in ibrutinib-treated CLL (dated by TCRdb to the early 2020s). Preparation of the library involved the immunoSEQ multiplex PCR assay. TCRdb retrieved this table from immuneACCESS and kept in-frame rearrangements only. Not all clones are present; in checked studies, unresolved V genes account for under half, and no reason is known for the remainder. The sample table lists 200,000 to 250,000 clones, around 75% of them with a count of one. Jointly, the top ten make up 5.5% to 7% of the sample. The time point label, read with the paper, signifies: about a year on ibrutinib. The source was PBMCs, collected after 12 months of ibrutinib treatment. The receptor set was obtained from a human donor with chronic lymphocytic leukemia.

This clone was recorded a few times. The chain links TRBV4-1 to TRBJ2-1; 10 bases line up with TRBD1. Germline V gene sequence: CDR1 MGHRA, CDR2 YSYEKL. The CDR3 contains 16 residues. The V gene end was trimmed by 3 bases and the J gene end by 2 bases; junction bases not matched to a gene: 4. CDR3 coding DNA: TGCGCCAGCAGCCATAGAGGGACAGGGGCCTACAATGAGCAGTTCTTC. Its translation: CASSHRGTGAYNEQFF.

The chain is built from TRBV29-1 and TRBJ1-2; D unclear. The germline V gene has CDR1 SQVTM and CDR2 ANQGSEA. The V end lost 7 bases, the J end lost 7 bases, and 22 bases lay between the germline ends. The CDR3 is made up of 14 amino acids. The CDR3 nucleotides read TGCAGCGCCGGCGCGGAGGGAGTAGGACTTGGCTACACCTTC. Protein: CSAGAEGVGLGYTF.

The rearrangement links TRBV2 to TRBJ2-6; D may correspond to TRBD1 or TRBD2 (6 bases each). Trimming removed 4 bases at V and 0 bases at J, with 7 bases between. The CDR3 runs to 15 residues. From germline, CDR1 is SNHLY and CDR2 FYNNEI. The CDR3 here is CASSGGASGANVLTF. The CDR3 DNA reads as TGTGCCAGCAGTGGGGGGGCCTCTGGGGCCAACGTCCTGACTTTC.

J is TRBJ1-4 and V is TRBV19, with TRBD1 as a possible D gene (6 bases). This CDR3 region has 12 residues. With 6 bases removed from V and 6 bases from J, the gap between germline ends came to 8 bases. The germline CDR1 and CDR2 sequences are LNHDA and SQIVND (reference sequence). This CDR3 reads CASRQGYEKLFF. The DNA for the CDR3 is TGTGCCAGTAGACAGGGATATGAAAAACTGTTTTTT.

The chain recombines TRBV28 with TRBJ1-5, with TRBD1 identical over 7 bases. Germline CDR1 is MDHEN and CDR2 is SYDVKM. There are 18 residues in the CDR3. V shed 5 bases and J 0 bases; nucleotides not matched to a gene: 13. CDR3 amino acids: CASSEGRGQGISNQPQHF. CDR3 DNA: TGTGCCAGCAGTGAGGGAAGGGGGCAGGGGATTAGCAATCAGCCCCAGCATTTT.

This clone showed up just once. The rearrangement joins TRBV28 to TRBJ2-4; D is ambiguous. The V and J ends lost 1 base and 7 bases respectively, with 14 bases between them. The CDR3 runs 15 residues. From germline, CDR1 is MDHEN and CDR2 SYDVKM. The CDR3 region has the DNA TGTGCCAGCAGTTTATCCACCGGCGGAGTTAACATTCAGTACTTC. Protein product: CASSLSTGGVNIQYF.

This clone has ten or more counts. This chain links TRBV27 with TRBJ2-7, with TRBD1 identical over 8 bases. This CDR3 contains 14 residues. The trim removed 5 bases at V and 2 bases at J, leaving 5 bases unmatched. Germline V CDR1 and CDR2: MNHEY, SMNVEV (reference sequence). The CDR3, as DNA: TGTGCCAGCAGTGGTCAGGGACAGGCCTACGAGCAGTACTTC. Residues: CASSGQGQAYEQYF.

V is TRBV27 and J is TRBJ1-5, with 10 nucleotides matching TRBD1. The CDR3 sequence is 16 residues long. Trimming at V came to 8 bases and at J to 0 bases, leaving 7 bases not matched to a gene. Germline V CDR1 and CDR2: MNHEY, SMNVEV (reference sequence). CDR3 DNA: TGTGCCAGCGCTTTGACAGGGGGCATTAGCAATCAGCCCCAGCATTTT. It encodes CASALTGGISNQPQHF.

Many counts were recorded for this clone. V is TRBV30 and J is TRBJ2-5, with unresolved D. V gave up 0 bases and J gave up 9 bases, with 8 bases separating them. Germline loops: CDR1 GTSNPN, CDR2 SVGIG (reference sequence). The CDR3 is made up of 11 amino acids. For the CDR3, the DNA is TGTGCCTGGAGTGTACTGGGGTCCCAGTACTTC. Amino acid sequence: CAWSVLGSQYF. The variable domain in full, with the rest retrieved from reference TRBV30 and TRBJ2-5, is SQTIHQWPATLVQPVGSPLSLECTVEGTSNPNLYWYRQAAGRGLQLLFYSVGIGQISSEVPQNLSASRPQDRQFILSSKKLLLSDSGFYLCAWSVLGSQYFGPGTRLLVL.

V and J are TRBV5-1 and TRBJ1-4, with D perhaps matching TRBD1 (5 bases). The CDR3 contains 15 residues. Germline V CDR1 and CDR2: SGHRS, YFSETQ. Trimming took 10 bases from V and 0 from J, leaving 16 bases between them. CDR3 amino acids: CAPREGKTTNEKLFF. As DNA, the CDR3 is TGCGCCCCCAGGGAGGGAAAGACAACTAATGAAAAACTGTTTTTT.

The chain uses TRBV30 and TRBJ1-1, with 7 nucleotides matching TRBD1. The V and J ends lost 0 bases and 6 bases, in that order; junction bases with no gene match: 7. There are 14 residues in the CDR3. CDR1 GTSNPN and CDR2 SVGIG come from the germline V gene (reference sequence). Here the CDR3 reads CAWSVLDRVSEAFF. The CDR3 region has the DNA TGTGCCTGGAGTGTACTTGACAGGGTATCTGAAGCTTTCTTT.

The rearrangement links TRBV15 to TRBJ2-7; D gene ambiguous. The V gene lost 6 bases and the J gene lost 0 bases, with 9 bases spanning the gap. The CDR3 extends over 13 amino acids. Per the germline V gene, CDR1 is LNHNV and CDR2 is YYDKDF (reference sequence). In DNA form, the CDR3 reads TGTGCCACCAGTAAAACGGCCTCCTACGAGCAGTACTTC. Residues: CATSKTASYEQYF.

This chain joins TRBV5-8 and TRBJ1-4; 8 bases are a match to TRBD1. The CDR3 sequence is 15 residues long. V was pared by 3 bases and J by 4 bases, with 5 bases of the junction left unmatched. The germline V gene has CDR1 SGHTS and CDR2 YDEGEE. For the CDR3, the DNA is TGTGCCAGCAGCTCAGGGACAGGTTTTAATGAAAAACTGTTTTTT. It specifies CASSSGTGFNEKLFF. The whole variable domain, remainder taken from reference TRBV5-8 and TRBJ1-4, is EAGVTQSPTHLIKTRGQQATLRCSPISGHTSVYWYQQALGLGLQFLLWYDEGEERNRGNFPPRFSGRQFPNYSSELNVNALELEDSALYLCASSSGTGFNEKLFFGSGTQLSVL.

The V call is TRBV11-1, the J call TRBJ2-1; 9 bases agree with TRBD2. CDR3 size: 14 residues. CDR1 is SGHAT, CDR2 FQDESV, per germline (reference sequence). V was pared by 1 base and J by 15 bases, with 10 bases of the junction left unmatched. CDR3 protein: CASSLGGLAGHPFF. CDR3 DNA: TGTGCCAGCAGCTTAGGGGGTCTAGCGGGGCACCCGTTCTTC.

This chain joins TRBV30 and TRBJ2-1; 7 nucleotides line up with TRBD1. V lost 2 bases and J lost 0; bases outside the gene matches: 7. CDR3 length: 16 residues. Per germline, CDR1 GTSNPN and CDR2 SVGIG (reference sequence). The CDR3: CAWSTQGLSSYNEQFF. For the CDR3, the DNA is TGTGCCTGGAGTACACAGGGGCTGAGCTCCTACAATGAGCAGTTCTTC.

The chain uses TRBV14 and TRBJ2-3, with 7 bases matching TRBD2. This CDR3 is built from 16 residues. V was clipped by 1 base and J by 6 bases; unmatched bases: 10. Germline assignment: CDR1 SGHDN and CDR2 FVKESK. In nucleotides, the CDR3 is TGTGCCAGCAGCCAAGGGATTCTAGCGGAGGGGGATACGCAGTATTTT. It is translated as CASSQGILAEGDTQYF.

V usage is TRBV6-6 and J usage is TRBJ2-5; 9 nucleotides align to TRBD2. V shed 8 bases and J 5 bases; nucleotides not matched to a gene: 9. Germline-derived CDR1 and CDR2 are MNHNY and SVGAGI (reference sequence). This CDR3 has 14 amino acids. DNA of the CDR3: TGTGCCAGCGTCCCTGGCGGGAGGGCCGAGACCCAGTACTTC. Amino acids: CASVPGGRAETQYF.

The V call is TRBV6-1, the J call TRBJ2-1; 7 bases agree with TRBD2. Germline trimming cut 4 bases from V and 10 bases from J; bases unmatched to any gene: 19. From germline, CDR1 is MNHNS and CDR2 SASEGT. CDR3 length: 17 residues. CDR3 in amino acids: CASSAGGGRASGGEQFF. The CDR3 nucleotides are TGTGCCAGCAGTGCTGGGGGGGGGAGGGCATCCGGAGGAGAGCAGTTCTTC.

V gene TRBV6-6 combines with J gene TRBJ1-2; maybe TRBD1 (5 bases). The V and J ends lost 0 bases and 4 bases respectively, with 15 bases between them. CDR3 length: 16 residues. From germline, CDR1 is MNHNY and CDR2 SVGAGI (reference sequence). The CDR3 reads CASSYSQRGGTYGYTF. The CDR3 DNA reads TGTGCCAGCAGTTACTCGCAGCGGGGAGGGACCTATGGCTACACCTTC.

The CDR3, as DNA: TGTGCCAGCAGTTTCCGGGACAGGACTAACTATGGCTACACCTTC. It yields the protein CASSFRDRTNYGYTF. The gene calls are TRBV28 and TRBJ1-2; 8 positions agree with TRBD1. Germline V gives CDR1 MDHEN, CDR2 SYDVKM. CDR3 size: 15 residues. Trimming cost V 3 bases and J 0 bases; bases outside gene matches: 3.

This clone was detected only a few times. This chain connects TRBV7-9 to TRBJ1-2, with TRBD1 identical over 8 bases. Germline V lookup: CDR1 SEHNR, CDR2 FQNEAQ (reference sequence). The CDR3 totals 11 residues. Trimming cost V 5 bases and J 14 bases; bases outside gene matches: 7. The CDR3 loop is CASSMGQVQTF. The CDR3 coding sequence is TGTGCCAGCAGCATGGGACAGGTTCAAACCTTC. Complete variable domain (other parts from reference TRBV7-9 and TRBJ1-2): DTGVSQNPRHKITKRGQNVTFRCDPISEHNRLYWYRQTLGQGPEFLTYFQNEAQLEKSRLLSDRFSAERPKGSFSTLEIQRTEQGDSAMYLCASSMGQVQTFGSGTRLTVV.

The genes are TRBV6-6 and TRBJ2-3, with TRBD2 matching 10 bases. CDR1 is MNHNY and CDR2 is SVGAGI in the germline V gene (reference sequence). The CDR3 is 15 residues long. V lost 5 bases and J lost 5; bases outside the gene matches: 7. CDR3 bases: TGTGCCAGCAGTCCCCGACTAGCGGGCAAAGATACGCAGTATTTT. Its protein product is CASSPRLAGKDTQYF.